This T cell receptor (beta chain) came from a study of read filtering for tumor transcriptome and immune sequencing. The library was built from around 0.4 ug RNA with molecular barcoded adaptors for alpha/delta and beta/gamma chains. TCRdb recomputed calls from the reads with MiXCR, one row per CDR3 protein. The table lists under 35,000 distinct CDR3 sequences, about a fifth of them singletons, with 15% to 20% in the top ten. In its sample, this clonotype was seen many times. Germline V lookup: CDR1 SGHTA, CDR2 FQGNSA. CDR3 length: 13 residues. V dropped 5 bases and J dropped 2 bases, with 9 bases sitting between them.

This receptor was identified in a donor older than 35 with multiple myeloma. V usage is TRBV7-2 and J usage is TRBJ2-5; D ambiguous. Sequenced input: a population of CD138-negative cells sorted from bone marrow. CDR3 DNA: TGTGCCAGCAGCATCGGAGTACAAGAGACCCAGTACTTC. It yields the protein CASSIGVQETQYF.